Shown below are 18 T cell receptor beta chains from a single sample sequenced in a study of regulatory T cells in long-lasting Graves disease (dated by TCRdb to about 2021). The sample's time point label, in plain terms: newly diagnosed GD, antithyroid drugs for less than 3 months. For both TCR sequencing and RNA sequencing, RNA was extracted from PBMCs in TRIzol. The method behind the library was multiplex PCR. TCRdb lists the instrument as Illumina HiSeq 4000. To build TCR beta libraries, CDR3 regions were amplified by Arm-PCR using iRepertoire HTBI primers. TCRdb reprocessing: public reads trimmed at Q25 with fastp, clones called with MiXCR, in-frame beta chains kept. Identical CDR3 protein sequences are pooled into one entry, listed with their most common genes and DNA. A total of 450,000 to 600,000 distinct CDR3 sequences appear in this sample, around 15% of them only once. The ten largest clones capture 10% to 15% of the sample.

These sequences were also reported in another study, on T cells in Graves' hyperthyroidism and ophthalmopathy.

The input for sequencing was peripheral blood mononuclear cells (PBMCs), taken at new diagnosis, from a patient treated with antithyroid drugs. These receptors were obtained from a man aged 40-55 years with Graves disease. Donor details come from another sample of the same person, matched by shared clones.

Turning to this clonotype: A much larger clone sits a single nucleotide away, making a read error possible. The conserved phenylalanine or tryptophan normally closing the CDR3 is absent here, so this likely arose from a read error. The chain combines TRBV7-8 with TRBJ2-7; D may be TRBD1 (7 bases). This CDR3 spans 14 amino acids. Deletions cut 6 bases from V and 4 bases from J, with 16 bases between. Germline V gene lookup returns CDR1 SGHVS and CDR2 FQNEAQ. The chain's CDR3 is CASRNSGGRYEQYS. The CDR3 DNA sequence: TGTGCCAGCAGAAACTCAGGGGGGCGTTACGAGCAGTACTCC.

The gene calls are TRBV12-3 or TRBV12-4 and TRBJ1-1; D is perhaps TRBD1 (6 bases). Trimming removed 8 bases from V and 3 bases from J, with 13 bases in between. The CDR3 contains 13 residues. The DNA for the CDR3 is TGTGCCAGCGCACAGGGTTCAGACACTGAAGCTTTCTTT. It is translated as CASAQGSDTEAFF.

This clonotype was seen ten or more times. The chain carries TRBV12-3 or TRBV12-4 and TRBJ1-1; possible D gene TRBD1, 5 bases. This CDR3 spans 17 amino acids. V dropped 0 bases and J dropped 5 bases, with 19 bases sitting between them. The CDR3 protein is CASSLARWDVGRTEAFF. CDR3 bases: TGTGCCAGCAGTTTAGCACGATGGGACGTGGGGAGAACTGAAGCTTTCTTT.

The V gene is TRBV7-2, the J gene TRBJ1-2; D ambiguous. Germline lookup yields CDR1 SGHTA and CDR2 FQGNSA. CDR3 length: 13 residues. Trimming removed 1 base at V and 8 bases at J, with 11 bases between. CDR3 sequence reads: CASSLGGGNGYTF. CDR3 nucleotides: TGTGCCAGCAGCTTAGGGGGAGGGAACGGCTACACCTTC.

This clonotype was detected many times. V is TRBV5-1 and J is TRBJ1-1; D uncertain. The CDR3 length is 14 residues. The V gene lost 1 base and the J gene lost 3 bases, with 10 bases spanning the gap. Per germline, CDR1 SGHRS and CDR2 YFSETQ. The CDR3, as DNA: TGCGCCAGCAGCTTGAGGCCTATGGACACTGAAGCTTTCTTT. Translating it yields CASSLRPMDTEAFF.

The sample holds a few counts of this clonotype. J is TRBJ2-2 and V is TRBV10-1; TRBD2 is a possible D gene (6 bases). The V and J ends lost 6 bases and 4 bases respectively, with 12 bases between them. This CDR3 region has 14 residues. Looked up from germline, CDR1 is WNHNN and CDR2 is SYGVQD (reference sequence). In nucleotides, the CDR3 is TGCGCCAGCAGGACGGGAGTGGGCACCGGGGAGCTGTTTTTT. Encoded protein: CASRTGVGTGELFF.

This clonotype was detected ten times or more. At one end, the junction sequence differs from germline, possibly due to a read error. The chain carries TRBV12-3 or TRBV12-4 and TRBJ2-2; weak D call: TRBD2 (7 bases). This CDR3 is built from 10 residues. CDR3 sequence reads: CASGGAIPVF. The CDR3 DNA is TGTGCCAGCGGGGGGGCCATCCCCGTTTTT.

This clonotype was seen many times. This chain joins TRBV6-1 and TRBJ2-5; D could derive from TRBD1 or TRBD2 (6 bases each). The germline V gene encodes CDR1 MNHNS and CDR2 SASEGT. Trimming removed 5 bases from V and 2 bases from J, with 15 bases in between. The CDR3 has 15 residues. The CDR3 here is CASSQAGGGQETQYF. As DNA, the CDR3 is TGTGCCAGCAGTCAGGCCGGGGGCGGACAAGAGACCCAGTACTTC.

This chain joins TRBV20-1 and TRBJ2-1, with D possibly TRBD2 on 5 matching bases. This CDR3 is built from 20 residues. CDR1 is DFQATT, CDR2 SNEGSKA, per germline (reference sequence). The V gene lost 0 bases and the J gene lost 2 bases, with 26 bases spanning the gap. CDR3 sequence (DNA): TGCAGTGCTAGAGATCCCGCGTCTGCAGCGGTTTACACCACCTACAATGAGCAGTTCTTC. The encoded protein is CSARDPASAAVYTTYNEQFF.

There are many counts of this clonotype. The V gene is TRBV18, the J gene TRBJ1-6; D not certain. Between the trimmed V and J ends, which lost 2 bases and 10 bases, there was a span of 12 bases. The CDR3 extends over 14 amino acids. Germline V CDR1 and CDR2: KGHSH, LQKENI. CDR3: CASSPTALGSPLHF. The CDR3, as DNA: TGTGCCAGCTCACCAACGGCCCTGGGGTCACCCCTCCACTTT.

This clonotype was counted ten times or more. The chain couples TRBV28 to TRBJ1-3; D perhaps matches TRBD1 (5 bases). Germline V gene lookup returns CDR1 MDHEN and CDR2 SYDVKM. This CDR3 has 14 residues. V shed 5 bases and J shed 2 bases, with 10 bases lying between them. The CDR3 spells CASSLTGAGNTIYF. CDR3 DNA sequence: TGTGCCAGCAGTCTAACAGGAGCTGGAAACACCATATATTTT.

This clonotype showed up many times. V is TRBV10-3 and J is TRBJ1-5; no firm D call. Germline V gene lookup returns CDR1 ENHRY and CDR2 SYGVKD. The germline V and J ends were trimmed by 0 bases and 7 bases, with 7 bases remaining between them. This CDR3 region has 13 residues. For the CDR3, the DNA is TGTGCCATCAGTGAGTCCGGTTCCCAGCCCCAGCATTTT. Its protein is CAISESGSQPQHF.

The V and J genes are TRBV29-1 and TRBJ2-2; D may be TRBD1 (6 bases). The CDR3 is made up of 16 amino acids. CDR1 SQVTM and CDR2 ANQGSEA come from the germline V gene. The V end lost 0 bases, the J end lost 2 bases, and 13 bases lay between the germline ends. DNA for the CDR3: TGCAGCGTTGAAGATCCTCACAGGGATAACACCGGGGAGCTGTTTTTT. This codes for CSVEDPHRDNTGELFF.

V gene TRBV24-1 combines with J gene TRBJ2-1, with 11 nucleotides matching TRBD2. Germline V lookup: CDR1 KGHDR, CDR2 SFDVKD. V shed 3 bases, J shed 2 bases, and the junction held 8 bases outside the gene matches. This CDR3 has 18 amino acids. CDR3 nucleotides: TGTGCCACCAGTGATCAACATAGCGGGAGGGGCCCCTACAATGAGCAGTTCTTC. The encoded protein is CATSDQHSGRGPYNEQFF.

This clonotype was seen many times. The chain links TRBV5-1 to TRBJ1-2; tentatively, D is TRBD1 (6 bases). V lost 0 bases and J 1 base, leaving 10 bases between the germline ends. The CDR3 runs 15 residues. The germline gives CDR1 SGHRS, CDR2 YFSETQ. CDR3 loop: CASSLGQGYNYGYTF. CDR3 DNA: TGCGCCAGCAGCTTGGGGCAGGGGTATAACTATGGCTACACCTTC.

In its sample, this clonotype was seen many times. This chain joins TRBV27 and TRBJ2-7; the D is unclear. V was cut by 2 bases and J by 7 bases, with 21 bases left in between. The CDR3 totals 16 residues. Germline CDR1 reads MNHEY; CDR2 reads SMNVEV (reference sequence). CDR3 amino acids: CASSLRPPKGMGEQYF. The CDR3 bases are TGTGCCAGCAGTTTACGCCCCCCAAAGGGAATGGGAGAGCAGTACTTC.

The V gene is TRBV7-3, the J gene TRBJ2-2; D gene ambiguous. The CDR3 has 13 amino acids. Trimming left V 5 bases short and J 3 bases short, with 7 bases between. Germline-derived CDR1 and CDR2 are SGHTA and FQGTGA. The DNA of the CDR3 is TGTGCCAGCAGCCGCAGTCACACCGGGGAGCTGTTTTTT. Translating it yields CASSRSHTGELFF.

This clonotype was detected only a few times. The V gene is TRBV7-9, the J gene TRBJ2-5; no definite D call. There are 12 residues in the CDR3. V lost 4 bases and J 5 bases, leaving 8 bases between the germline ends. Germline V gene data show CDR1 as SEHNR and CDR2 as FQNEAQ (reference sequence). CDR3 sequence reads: CASSYKWETQYF. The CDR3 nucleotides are TGTGCCAGCAGCTACAAGTGGGAGACCCAGTACTTC.